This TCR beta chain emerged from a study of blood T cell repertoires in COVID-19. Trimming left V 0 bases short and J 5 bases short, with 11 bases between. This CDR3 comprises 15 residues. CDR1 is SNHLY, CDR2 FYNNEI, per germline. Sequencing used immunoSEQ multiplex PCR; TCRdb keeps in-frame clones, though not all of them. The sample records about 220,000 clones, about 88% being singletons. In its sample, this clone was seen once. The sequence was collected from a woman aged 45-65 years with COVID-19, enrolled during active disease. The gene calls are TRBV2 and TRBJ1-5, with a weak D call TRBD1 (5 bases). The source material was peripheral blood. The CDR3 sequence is CASSEAPGWHQPQHF. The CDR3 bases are TGTGCCAGCAGTGAAGCCCCAGGGTGGCATCAGCCCCAGCATTTT.